This T cell receptor (beta chain) was sequenced in a study of T cell changes during pregnancy in multiple sclerosis. The repertoire was sequenced with immunoSEQ multiplex PCR; TCRdb's copy has only in-frame clones and lacks some. Of tens of thousands of clones listed, approximately 92% are singletons. CDR1 and CDR2 (germline): SGHNT, YENEEA. The V segment lost 9 bases and the J segment 7 bases; nucleotides outside the gene matches: 7. The CDR3 runs 13 residues. The sample here was CD4+ T cells from peripheral blood mononuclear cells, taken in the third trimester of pregnancy. The origin of this receptor is a female donor in good health, enrolled as a control in a pregnancy study. The chain uses TRBV11-3 and TRBJ2-1; 9 bases match TRBD1. CDR3 residues: CASKDRGRNEQFF. DNA for the CDR3: TGTGCCAGTAAGGACAGGGGACGGAATGAGCAGTTCTTC.